The clone carrying this T cell receptor beta chain was recorded a few times. This entry is derived from a study of shared T cell receptors in the human thymus. V was pared by 5 bases and J by 4 bases, with 5 bases of the junction left unmatched. Germline CDR1 PRHDT, CDR2 FYEKMQ (reference sequence). There are 13 residues in the CDR3. Data came from immunoSEQ multiplex PCR; TCRdb stores just in-frame clones and leaves some out. The sample lists roughly 560,000 clones; 70% to 80% were seen once. The same sample was also studied in work on human thymus T cells. That paper states: Among the donors, all were healthy Finnish infants having corrective surgery for congenital heart defects. The study used thymus tissue resected during corrective heart surgery. Repertoires sampled from thymus and blood appeared biased in V and J gene usage.

This clonotype originated in a boy less than two years old with a congenital heart defect. The chain carries TRBV13 and TRBJ2-7; 7 bases line up with TRBD2. Sequencing used thymocytes. The CDR3 sequence is CASSPPGGYEQYF. The CDR3, as DNA: TGTGCCAGCAGCCCCCCCGGGGGGTACGAGCAGTACTTC.